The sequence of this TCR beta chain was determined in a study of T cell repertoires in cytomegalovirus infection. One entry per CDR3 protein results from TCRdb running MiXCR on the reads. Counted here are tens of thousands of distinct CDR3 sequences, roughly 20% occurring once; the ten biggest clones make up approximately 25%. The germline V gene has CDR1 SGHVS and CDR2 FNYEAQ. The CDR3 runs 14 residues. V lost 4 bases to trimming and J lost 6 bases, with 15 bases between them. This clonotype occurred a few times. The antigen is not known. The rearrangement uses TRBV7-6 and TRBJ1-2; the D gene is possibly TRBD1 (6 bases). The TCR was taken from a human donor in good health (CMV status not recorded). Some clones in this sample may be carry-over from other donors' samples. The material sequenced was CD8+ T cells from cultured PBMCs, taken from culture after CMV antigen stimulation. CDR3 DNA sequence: TGTGCCAGCAGCTATGGAGGACAGTCGGATGGCTACACCTTC. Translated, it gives CASSYGGQSDGYTF. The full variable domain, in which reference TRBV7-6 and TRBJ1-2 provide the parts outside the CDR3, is GAGVSQSPRYKVTKRGQDVALRCDPISGHVSLYWYRQALGQGPEFLTYFNYEAQQDKSGLPNDRFSAERPEGSISTLTIQRTEQRDSAMYRCASSYGGQSDGYTFGSGTRLTVV.